One and the same sample provided the 19 T cell receptor beta chains below, sequenced in a study of blood T cell repertoires in COVID-19. The repertoire was sequenced with immunoSEQ multiplex PCR; TCRdb's copy has only in-frame clones and lacks some. Of about 120,000 clones in the sample, more than 80% were seen once. Specimen: peripheral blood. These receptors originate from a middle-aged man with acute or convalescent COVID-19.

This chain connects TRBV7-8 to TRBJ1-4; perhaps TRBD1 as D (5 bases). CDR1 and CDR2 from the germline V gene are SGHVS and FQNEAQ. V lost 6 bases and J 8 bases, leaving 16 bases between the germline ends. This CDR3 comprises 14 residues. The CDR3 protein is CASSSRVAEEKLFF. The CDR3 DNA reads TGTGCCAGCAGTTCCAGGGTGGCGGAGGAAAAACTGTTTTTT.

This sequence joins TRBV5-1 and TRBJ1-2; no definite D call. The germline V gene encodes CDR1 SGHRS and CDR2 YFSETQ. The CDR3 is 14 amino acids. V was pared by 0 bases and J by 2 bases, with 8 bases between. The CDR3 nucleotides read TGCGCCAGCAGCTTGGGGCAGTGGAACTATGGCTACACCTTC. Its protein product is CASSLGQWNYGYTF.

This chain uses TRBV5-8 with TRBJ1-4; maybe TRBD1 (6 bases). V gave up 6 bases and J gave up 8 bases, with 14 bases separating them. This CDR3 is 13 amino acids long. Germline V gene lookup returns CDR1 SGHTS and CDR2 YDEGEE. CDR3 bases: TGTGCCAGCACCAAAATAAGGGGGGAAAAACTGTTTTTT. Translating it yields CASTKIRGEKLFF.

The V gene is TRBV10-2, the J gene TRBJ2-3; perhaps TRBD2 as D (5 bases). CDR3 length: 16 residues. The germline V gene has CDR1 WSHSY and CDR2 SAAADI. Trimming took off 2 bases at V and 4 bases at J, with 16 bases between the two ends. CDR3 DNA sequence: TGCGCCAGCAGTGAGACTAGTCTGCTCGGCGCAGATACGCAGTATTTT. Amino acids: CASSETSLLGADTQYF.

This chain uses TRBV5-1 with TRBJ1-4, with D possibly matching TRBD1 (5 bases). The CDR3 covers 14 residues. Germline V gene lookup returns CDR1 SGHRS and CDR2 YFSETQ. Trimming shortened V by 2 bases and J by 5 bases, and 10 bases separated the two germline ends. CDR3 amino acids: CASSFRQLNEKLFF. CDR3 nucleotide sequence: TGCGCCAGCAGCTTCCGACAGCTAAATGAAAAACTGTTTTTT. The full variable domain, rest sourced from reference TRBV5-1 and TRBJ1-4, is KAGVTQTPRYLIKTRGQQVTLSCSPISGHRSVSWYQQTPGQGLQFLFEYFSETQRNKGNFPGRFSGRQFSNSRSEMNVSTLELGDSALYLCASSFRQLNEKLFFGSGTQLSVL.

CDR3 protein: CASTNRMNTEAFF. The CDR3 DNA reads as TGCGCCAGCACTAACAGGATGAACACTGAAGCTTTCTTT. The genes are TRBV5-1 and TRBJ1-1; TRBD1 is a possible D gene (5 bases). Trimming took off 6 bases at V and 0 bases at J, with 9 bases between the two ends. The CDR3 totals 13 residues. Germline V gene sequence: CDR1 SGHRS, CDR2 YFSETQ.

The CDR3 DNA reads as TGTGCCAGCAGCCAAGGGTACGGCAGGGAATACGAGCAGTACTTC. It codes for CASSQGYGREYEQYF. The chain combines TRBV3-1 (or the pseudogene TRBV3-2) with TRBJ2-7; D is perhaps TRBD1 (5 bases). Trimming cost V 1 base and J 4 bases, with 14 bases left between them. The CDR3 totals 15 residues. From germline, CDR1 is LGHDT and CDR2 YNNKEL (reference sequence).

The chain employs TRBV6-5 and TRBJ1-1; 8 nucleotides match TRBD1. Germline CDR1 and CDR2: MNHEY and SVGAGI. This CDR3 is built from 12 residues. The ends lost 6 bases at V and 4 bases at J; junction bases unmatched: 1. CDR3 nucleotides: TGTGCCAGCAGACAGGGGGGCACTGAAGCTTTCTTT. As protein: CASRQGGTEAFF.

The chain uses TRBV7-2 and TRBJ1-1, with D perhaps TRBD1 (5 bases). The germline V and J ends were trimmed by 7 bases and 5 bases, with 20 bases remaining between them. This CDR3 comprises 15 residues. CDR1 and CDR2 (germline): SGHTA, FQGNSA. This CDR3 reads CASIYMGGVGTEAFF. CDR3 DNA: TGTGCCAGCATCTATATGGGGGGGGTTGGGACTGAAGCTTTCTTT.

The chain links TRBV5-4 to TRBJ2-3; possibly TRBD2 for D (5 bases). V gave up 4 bases and J gave up 4 bases, with 10 bases separating them. Germline V gene lookup returns CDR1 SGHNT and CDR2 YYREEE (reference sequence). The CDR3 consists of 13 residues. The CDR3: CASSKEVADTQYF. CDR3 in DNA: TGTGCCAGCAGCAAGGAGGTCGCAGATACGCAGTATTTT.

The chain employs TRBV19 and TRBJ2-1; no reliable D call. V lost 1 base and J lost 8, with 12 bases in between. The CDR3 contains 14 residues. In germline, CDR1 is LNHDA, CDR2 SQIVND (reference sequence). CDR3 residues: CASSIANVEYEQFF. The CDR3 nucleotides read TGTGCCAGTAGTATAGCCAATGTTGAGTATGAGCAGTTCTTC. The whole variable domain, remainder taken from reference TRBV19 and TRBJ2-1, is DGGITQSPKYLFRKEGQNVTLSCEQNLNHDAMYWYRQDPGQGLRLIYYSQIVNDFQKGDIAEGYSVSREKKESFPLTVTSAQKNPTAFYLCASSIANVEYEQFFGPGTRLTVL.

This chain joins TRBV19 and TRBJ1-1, with a tentative D call TRBD1 (5 bases). The CDR3 sequence is 15 residues long. Trimming removed 7 bases at V and 7 bases at J, with 22 bases between. Germline-derived CDR1 and CDR2 are LNHDA and SQIVND (reference sequence). The CDR3, as DNA: TGTGCCAGTACTCCAAATCCCGGGACTGGCCTTGAAGCTTTCTTT. It yields the protein CASTPNPGTGLEAFF.

V and J are TRBV6-1 and TRBJ2-2; no clear D. CDR1 is MNHNS, CDR2 SASEGT, per germline. This CDR3 is built from 16 residues. Deletions cut 2 bases from V and 2 bases from J, with 12 bases between. CDR3 sequence reads: CASSETWQANTGELFF. Written as DNA, the CDR3 is TGTGCCAGCAGTGAAACTTGGCAGGCCAACACCGGGGAGCTGTTTTTT.

The genes are TRBV13 and TRBJ2-2; D gene uncertain. Trimming removed 1 base from V and 4 bases from J, with 13 bases in between. CDR3 length: 16 amino acids. In germline, CDR1 is PRHDT, CDR2 FYEKMQ (reference sequence). The DNA for the CDR3 is TGTGCCAGCAGCTTAGTGGGTAGCCTGAGCACCGGGGAGCTGTTTTTT. Protein sequence: CASSLVGSLSTGELFF.

V gene TRBV5-1 combines with J gene TRBJ2-7, with 7 nucleotides matching TRBD1. This CDR3 has 13 amino acids. Per germline, CDR1 SGHRS and CDR2 YFSETQ. J was trimmed by 6 bases and V by 4 bases; bases with no gene match: 7. The CDR3 bases are TGCGCCAGCAGCACGACAGGGTCAGGCGAGCAGTACTTC. It is translated as CASSTTGSGEQYF.

A few counts support this clone. The V and J genes are TRBV7-9 and TRBJ1-1, with D maybe TRBD1 (5 bases). The V gene's germline CDR1 is SEHNR and CDR2 FQNEAQ (reference sequence). The V end lost 7 bases, the J end lost 5 bases, and 17 bases lay between the germline ends. There are 14 residues in the CDR3. DNA of the CDR3: TGTGCCAGCAACGGACTCAGGGAGGGGACTGAAGCTTTCTTT. It translates to CASNGLREGTEAFF.

This clone came up once. The chain uses TRBV6-5 and TRBJ1-2; D remains ambiguous. This CDR3 has 15 residues. V was clipped by 6 bases and J by 6 bases, with 20 bases between them. The germline gives CDR1 MNHEY, CDR2 SVGAGI. The CDR3 coding sequence is TGTGCCAGCAGCGATACCGGACTTTTCGGGGATGGCTACACCTTC. This gives the protein CASSDTGLFGDGYTF.

This clone showed up just once. The chain recombines TRBV7-2 with TRBJ2-3, with 13 nucleotides matching TRBD2. Trimming cost V 2 bases and J 5 bases; bases outside gene matches: 4. The CDR3 consists of 16 residues. Germline CDR1 is SGHTA and CDR2 is FQGNSA. The CDR3 nucleotides are TGTGCCAGCAGCTTAACTAGCGGGGGGGCAAGAGATACGCAGTATTTT. It is translated as CASSLTSGGARDTQYF. The variable domain in full, with the rest retrieved from reference TRBV7-2 and TRBJ2-3, is GAGVSQSPSNKVTEKGKDVELRCDPISGHTALYWYRQSLGQGLEFLIYFQGNSAPDKSGLPSDRFSAERTGGSVSTLTIQRTQQEDSAVYLCASSLTSGGARDTQYFGPGTRLTVL.

The chain links TRBV5-6 to TRBJ1-6, with a possible D match to TRBD1 (6 bases). CDR1 and CDR2 from the germline V gene are SGHDT and YYEEEE. The CDR3 is 16 residues long. Trimming pared 4 bases from V and 3 bases from J, leaving 14 bases between. In nucleotides, the CDR3 is TGTGCCAGCAGCCGTAGGTCAGGGGTCTATAATTCACCCCTCCACTTT. As protein: CASSRRSGVYNSPLHF.